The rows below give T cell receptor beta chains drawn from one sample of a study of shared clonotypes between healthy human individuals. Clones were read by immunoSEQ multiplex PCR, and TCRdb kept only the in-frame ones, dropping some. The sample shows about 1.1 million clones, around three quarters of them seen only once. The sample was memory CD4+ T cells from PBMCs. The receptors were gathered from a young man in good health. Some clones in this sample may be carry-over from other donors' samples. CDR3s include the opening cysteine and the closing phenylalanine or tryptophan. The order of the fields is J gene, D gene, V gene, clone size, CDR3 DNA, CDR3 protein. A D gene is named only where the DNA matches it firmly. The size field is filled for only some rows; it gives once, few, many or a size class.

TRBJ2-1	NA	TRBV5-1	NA	TGCGCCAGCAGTAGAGCAATGTACAATGAGCAGTTCTTC	CASSRAMYNEQFF
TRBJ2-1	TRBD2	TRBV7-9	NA	TGTGCCAGCAGCTTAGTCGCTAGCGGGATCGATGAGCAGTTCTTC	CASSLVASGIDEQFF
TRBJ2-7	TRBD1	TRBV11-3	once	TGTGCCAGCAGCCGGGACAGTAGCTCCTACGAGCAGTACTTC	CASSRDSSSYEQYF
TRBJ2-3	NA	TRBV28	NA	TGTGCCAGCAGTTCCCACACAGGGATAAGCACAGATACGCAGTATTTT	CASSSHTGISTDTQYF
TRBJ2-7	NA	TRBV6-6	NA	TGTGCCAGCAGACCCCCCGGAGGGCGGGACTCCTACGAGCAGTACTTC	CASRPPGGRDSYEQYF
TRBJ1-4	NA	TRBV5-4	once	TGTGCCAGCAGCGCCGGGCTCGTTCCCAATGAAAAACTGTTTTTT	CASSAGLVPNEKLFF
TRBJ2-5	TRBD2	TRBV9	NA	TGTGCCAGCAGCGAGTCCGGGACTAGCGGGGTCATGGCCCAGTACTTC	CASSESGTSGVMAQYF
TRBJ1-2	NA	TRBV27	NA	TGTGTCGGGGGCAAGAACTATGGCTACACCTTC	CVGGKNYGYTF
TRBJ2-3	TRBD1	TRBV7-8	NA	TGTGCCAGCAGCTTAGGGCCCAGGGGGTCAGATACGCAGTATTTT	CASSLGPRGSDTQYF
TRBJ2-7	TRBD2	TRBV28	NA	TGTGCCAGCAGTACTCCCCTGGGGACTAGCTTGTACGAGCAGTACTTC	CASSTPLGTSLYEQYF
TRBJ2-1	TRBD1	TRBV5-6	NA	TGTGCCAGCAGCTTCAGGGGGCTAACCTACAATGAGCAGTTCTTC	CASSFRGLTYNEQFF
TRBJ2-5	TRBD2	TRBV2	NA	TGTGCCAGCAGTGGCGGTAGCGGGAGGGATCTAGAGACCCAGTACTTC	CASSGGSGRDLETQYF
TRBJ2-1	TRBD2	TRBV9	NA	TGTGCCAGCAGCGAACTAGCGGGAGGGCCGTATCGAAATGAGCAGTTCTTC	CASSELAGGPYRNEQFF
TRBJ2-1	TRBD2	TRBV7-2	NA	TGTGCCAGCAGCACCACTAGCGGCTCCTACAATGAGCAGTTCTTC	CASSTTSGSYNEQFF
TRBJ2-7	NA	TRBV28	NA	TGTGCCAGCAGTCCGCAGGGGTCCTCCTACGAGCAGTACTTC	CASSPQGSSYEQYF
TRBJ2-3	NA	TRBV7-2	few	TGTGCCAGCAGCTTAGGGAGGGGGGGCACGGATACGCAGTATTTT	CASSLGRGGTDTQYF
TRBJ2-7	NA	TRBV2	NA	TGTGCCAGCAGTGTAGACTTCTACGAGCAGTACTTC	CASSVDFYEQYF
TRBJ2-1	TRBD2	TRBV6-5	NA	TGTGCCAGCAGTTCCCCCTTAGCGGGACGGGGGGGTGAGCAGTTCTTC	CASSSPLAGRGGEQFF
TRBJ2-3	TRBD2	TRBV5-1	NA	TGCGCCAGCAGCTTGGTAACTAGCGGCGGGGGGGATACGCAGTATTTT	CASSLVTSGGGDTQYF
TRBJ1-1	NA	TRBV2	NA	TGTGCCAGCAGTGAACAGGCTTCTACGGTCACTGAAGCTTTCTTT	CASSEQASTVTEAFF
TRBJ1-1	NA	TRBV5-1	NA	TGCGCCAGCAGCTCCGCCGGGGAGAACACTGAAGCTTTCTTT	CASSSAGENTEAFF
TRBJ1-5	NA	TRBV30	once	TGTGCCTGGAGTGCCCCCCTCGGGGCACCTTATAGCAATCAGCCCCAGCATTTT	CAWSAPLGAPYSNQPQHF
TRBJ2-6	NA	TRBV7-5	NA	TGTGTCAGAAGCTTAATTGAGGGACTGAACTCTGGGGCCAACGTCCTGACTTTC	CVRSLIEGLNSGANVLTF
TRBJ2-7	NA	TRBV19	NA	TGTGCCAGTAGTATCGGCGGGTCCACCTACGAGCAGTACTTC	CASSIGGSTYEQYF
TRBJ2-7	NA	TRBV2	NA	TGTGCCAACAGCTTAACGAGCGCCCGGAGCTCCTACGAGCAGTACTTC	CANSLTSARSSYEQYF
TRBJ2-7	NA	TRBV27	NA	TGTGCCAGCAGTTCCCTTATATACTCGCGGGTGGACGAGCAGTACTTC	CASSSLIYSRVDEQYF
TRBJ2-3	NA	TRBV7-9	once	TGTGCCAGCAGCCTCCCGGGGCCAGATACGCAGTATTTT	CASSLPGPDTQYF
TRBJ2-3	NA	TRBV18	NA	TGTGCCAGCTCATCAGGACGGGGGTTCATTGATACGCAGTATTTT	CASSSGRGFIDTQYF
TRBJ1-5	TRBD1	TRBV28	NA	TGTGCCAGTACGACAGGGGGCTGGGGGCAGCCCCAGCATTTT	CASTTGGWGQPQHF
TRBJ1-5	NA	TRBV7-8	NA	TGTGCCAGCAGCTCCCGGGGAGGGGGCAATCAGCCCCAGCATTTT	CASSSRGGGNQPQHF
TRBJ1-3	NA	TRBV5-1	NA	TGCGCCAGCAGCTTCTCTAGTACCGGGACATCTGGAAACACCATATATTTT	CASSFSSTGTSGNTIYF
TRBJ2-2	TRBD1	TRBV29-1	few	TGCAGCGTTTTCCCAAAGGGGGCCCTCGCCGGGGAGCTGTTTTTT	CSVFPKGALAGELFF
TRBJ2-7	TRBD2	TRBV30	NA	TGTGCCTGGATCCCCCCCGGCGGGAGATTCGAGCAGTACTTC	CAWIPPGGRFEQYF
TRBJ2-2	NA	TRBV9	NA	TGTGCCAGCAGCCCCCAGACTAGTTCCGGGGAGCTGTTTTTT	CASSPQTSSGELFF
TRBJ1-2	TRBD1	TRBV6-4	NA	TGTGCCAGCAGTGCCGAGGGACAGGGGACCGGTGGCTACACCTTC	CASSAEGQGTGGYTF
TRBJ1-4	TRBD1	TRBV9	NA	TGTGCCAGCAGCGTAGCCAGGGGGGGAGCTAATGAAAAACTGTTTTTT	CASSVARGGANEKLFF
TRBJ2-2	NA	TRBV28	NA	TGTGCCAGCCTACAACTGAACACCGGGGAGCTGTTTTTT	CASLQLNTGELFF
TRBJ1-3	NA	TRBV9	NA	TGTGCCAGCAGCGTACCCGGAAACACCATATATTTT	CASSVPGNTIYF
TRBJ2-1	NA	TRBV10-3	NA	TGTGCCATCAGGGACTTCTACAATGAGCAGTTCTTC	CAIRDFYNEQFF
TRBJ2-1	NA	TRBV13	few	TGTGCCAGCAGCTTATCCCAGTTCCATGAGCAGTTCTTC	CASSLSQFHEQFF
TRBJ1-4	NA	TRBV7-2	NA	TGTGCCAGCAGCCACGGGACGGGAGAAAAACTGTTTTTT	CASSHGTGEKLFF
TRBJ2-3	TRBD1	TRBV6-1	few	TGTGCCAGCAGTGAACCCCCGGGACAGGGAACAGATACGCAGTATTTT	CASSEPPGQGTDTQYF
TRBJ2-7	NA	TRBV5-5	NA	TGTGCCAGCAGCTTGCGGGACTTATCCTACGAGCAGTACTTC	CASSLRDLSYEQYF
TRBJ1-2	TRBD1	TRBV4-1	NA	TGCGCCAGCAGCCAAGGTGGGGACAGCTATGGCTACACCTTC	CASSQGGDSYGYTF
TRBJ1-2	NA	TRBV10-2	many	TGCGCCAGCAGTGAACAGAGCTATGGCTACACCTTC	CASSEQSYGYTF